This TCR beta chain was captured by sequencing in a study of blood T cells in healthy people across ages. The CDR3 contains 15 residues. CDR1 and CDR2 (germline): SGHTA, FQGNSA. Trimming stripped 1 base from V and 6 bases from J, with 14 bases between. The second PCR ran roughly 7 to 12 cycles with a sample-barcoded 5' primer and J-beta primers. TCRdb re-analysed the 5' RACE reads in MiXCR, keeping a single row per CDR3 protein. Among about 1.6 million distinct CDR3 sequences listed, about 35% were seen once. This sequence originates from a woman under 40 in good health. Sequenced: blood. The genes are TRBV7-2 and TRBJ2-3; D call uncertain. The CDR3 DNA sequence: TGTGCCAGCAGCTTAGAGCACTACCAGTCCGATACGCAGTATTTT. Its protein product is CASSLEHYQSDTQYF.